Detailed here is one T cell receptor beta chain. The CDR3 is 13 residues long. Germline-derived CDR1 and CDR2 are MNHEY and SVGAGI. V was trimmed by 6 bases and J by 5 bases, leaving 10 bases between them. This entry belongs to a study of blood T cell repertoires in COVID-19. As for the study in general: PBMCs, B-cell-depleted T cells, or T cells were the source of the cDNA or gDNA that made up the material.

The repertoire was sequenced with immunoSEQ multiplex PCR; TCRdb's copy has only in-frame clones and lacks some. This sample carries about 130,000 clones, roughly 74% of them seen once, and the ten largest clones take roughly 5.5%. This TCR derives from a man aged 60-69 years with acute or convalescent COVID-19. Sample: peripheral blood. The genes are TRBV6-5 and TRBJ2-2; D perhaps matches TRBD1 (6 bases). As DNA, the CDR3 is TGTGCCAGCAGGAACAGGGTTACCGGGGAGCTGTTTTTT. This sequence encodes CASRNRVTGELFF.